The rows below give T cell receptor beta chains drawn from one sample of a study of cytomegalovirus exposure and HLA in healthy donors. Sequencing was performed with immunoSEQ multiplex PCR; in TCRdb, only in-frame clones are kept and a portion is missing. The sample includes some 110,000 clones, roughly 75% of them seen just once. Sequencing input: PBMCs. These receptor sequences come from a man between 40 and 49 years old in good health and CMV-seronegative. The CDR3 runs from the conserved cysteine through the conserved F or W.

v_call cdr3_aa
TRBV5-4 CASSSDGVYGYTF
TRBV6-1 CASTPRVDTIYF
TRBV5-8 CANHTGDTEAFF
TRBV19 CASHRQGAGYGYTF
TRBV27 CASSQGVRGDEQYF
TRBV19 CASSPDRAREQYF
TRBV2 CASKNGDFGYTF
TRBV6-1 CASIIRAGQPYEQYF
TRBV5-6 CASSGGAINEQFF
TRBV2 CASNRRADTQYF
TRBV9 CASSITSGGGNEQFF
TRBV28 CASSLWGGSNQPQHF
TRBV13 CASSRRGRGTYEQYF
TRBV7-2 CASSLATSGERYYEQYF
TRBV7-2 CASSLRRTEAFF